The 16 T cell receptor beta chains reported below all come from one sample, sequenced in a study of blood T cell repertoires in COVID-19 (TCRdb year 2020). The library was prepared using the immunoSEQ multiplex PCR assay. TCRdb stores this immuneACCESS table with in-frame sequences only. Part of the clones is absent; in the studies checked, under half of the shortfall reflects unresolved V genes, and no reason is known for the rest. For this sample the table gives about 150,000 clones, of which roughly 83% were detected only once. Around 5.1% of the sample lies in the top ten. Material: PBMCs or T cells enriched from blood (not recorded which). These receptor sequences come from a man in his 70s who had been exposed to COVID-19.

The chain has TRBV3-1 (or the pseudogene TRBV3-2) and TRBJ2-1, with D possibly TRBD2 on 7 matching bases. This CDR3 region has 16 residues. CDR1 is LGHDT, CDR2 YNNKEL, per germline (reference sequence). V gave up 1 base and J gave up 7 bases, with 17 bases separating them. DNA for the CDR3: TGTGCCAGCAGCCAAGTTCTGACGGGGGGCGGGAATGAGCAGTTCTTC. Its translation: CASSQVLTGGGNEQFF.

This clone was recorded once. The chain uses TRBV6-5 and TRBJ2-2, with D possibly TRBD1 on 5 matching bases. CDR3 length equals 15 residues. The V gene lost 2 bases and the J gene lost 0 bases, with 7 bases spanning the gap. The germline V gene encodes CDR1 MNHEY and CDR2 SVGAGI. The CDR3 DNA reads TGTGCCAGCAGTTACAGGGGCACGAACACCGGGGAGCTGTTTTTT. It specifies CASSYRGTNTGELFF.

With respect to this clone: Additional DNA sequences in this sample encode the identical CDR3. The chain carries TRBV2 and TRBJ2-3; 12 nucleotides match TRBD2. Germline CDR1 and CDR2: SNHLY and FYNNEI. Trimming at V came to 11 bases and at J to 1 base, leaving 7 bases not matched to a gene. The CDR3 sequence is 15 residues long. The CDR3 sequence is CASRLAGVGTDTQYF. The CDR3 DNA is TGTGCCTCCAGACTAGCGGGAGTTGGCACAGATACGCAGTATTTT.

This CDR3 reads CASSQDLSRAGTEAFF. The CDR3, as DNA: TGTGCCAGCAGCCAAGATCTTTCGAGGGCGGGCACTGAAGCTTTCTTT. The V gene is TRBV3-1 (or the pseudogene TRBV3-2), the J gene TRBJ1-1; D unclear. Germline V CDR1 and CDR2: LGHDT, YNNKEL (reference sequence). Trimming left V 0 bases short and J 4 bases short, with 15 bases between. The CDR3 is 16 amino acids.

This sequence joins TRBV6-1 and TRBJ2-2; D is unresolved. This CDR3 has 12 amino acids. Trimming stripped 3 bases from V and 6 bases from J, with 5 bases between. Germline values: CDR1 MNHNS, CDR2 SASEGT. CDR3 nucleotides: TGTGCCAGCAGTGATTTAGCCGGGGAGCTGTTTTTT. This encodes CASSDLAGELFF.

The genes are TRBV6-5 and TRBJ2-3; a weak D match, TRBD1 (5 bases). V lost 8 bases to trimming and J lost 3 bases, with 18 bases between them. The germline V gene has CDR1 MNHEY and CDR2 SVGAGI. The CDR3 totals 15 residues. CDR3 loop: CASRWGRASTDTQYF. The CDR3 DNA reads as TGTGCCAGCCGGTGGGGCCGCGCCTCAACAGATACGCAGTATTTT.

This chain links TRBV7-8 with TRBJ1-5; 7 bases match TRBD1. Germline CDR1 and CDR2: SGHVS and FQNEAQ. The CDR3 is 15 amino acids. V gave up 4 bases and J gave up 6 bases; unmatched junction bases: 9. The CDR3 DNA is TGTGCCAGCAGCTCCCTAACAGGGGTCGGTCAGCCCCAGCATTTT. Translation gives CASSSLTGVGQPQHF.

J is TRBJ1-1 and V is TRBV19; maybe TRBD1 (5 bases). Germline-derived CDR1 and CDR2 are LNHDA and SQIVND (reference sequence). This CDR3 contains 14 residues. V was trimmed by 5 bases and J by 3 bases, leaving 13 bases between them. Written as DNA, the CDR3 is TGTGCCAGTAGTCTCAGGGCAGGCGACACTGAAGCTTTCTTT. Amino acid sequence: CASSLRAGDTEAFF.

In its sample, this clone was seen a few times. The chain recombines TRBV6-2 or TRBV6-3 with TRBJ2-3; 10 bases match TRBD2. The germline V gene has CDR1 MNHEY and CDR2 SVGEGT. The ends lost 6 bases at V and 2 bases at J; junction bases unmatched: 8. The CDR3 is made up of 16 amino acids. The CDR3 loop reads CASSDRSGRVTDTQYF. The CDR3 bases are TGTGCCAGCAGCGACCGCAGCGGGAGGGTCACAGATACGCAGTATTTT.

CDR3 nucleotide sequence: TGCGCCAGCAGTGAGTTGGGGAGGGAAGGTGGCTACACCTTC. Translation: CASSELGREGGYTF. The chain is built from TRBV10-2 and TRBJ1-2; D is unclear. This CDR3 has 14 residues. With 1 base removed from V and 7 bases from J, the gap between germline ends came to 13 bases. Per germline, CDR1 WSHSY and CDR2 SAAADI.

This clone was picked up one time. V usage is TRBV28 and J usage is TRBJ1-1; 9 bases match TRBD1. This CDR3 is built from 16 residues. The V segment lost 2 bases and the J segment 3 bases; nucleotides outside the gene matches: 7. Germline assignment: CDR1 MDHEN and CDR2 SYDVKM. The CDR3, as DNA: TGTGCCAGCAGTTTAGGGGCCGGACAGGGGTACACTGAAGCTTTCTTT. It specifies CASSLGAGQGYTEAFF.

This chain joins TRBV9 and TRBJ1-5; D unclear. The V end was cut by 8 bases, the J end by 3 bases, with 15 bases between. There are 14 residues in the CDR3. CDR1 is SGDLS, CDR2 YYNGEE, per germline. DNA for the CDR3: TGTGCCAGACCTTCCGCGGGAGTCAATCAGCCCCAGCATTTT. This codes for CARPSAGVNQPQHF.

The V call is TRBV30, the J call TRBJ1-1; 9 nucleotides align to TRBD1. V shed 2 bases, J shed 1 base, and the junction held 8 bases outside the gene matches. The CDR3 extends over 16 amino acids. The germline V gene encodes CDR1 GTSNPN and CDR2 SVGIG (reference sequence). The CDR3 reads CAWSKAPGQGNTEAFF. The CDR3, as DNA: TGTGCCTGGAGTAAAGCCCCGGGACAGGGGAACACTGAAGCTTTCTTT.

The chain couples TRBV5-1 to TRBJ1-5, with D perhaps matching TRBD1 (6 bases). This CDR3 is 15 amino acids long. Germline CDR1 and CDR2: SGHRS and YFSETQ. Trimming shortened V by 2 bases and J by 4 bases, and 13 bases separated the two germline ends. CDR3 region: CASSFDGQLNQPQHF. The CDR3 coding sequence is TGCGCCAGCAGCTTTGACGGACAGCTAAATCAGCCCCAGCATTTT.

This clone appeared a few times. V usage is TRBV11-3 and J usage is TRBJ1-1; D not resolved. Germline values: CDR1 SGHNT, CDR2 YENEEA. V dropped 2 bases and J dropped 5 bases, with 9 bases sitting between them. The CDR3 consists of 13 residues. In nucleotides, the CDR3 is TGTGCCAGCAGCTTATATACGGGGACTGAAGCTTTCTTT. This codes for CASSLYTGTEAFF.

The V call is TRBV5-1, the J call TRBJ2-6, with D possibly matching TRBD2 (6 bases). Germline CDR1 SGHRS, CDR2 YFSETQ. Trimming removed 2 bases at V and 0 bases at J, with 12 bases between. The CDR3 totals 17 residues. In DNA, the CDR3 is TGCGCCAGCAGCTTTGGGACTTTGACCTCTGGGGCCAACGTCCTGACTTTC. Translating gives CASSFGTLTSGANVLTF.